This TCR beta chain was identified in a study of neurological immune-mediated disorders. TCRdb called the 5' RACE reads again in MiXCR, with one record for every CDR3 protein. The sample gives about 65,000 distinct CDR3 sequences, over 4% of which show up once; roughly 2.7% is in the top ten. This CDR3 region has 14 residues. Trimming stripped 1 base from V and 2 bases from J, with 10 bases between. Germline lookup yields CDR1 DFQATT and CDR2 SNEGSKA (reference sequence). This clonotype was seen many times. Material for sequencing was PBMCs. The source of this sequence is a man aged 50 to 59 with multiple sclerosis. The V and J genes are TRBV20-1 and TRBJ2-3; unclear D gene. The DNA for the CDR3 is TGCAGTGCTAGAGTAGTGGCCTCCACAGATACGCAGTATTTT. The encoded protein is CSARVVASTDTQYF.